One sample yielded the 26 T cell receptor beta chains listed below, sequenced in a study of cytomegalovirus exposure and HLA in healthy donors. It was with 60 Vbeta and 13 Jbeta primers that the PCR ran. TCRdb keeps only in-frame clones here, not all; method: immunoSEQ multiplex PCR. This table has roughly 170,000 clones, about 80% appearing once. Material for sequencing was PBMCs. These receptors came from a woman between 25 and 40 years old in good health and CMV-seronegative.

The CDR3 sequence is CASGRLADNEQFF. CDR3 DNA sequence: TGTGCCAGCGGTCGGCTAGCGGACAATGAGCAGTTCTTC. The gene calls are TRBV6-1 and TRBJ2-1; 7 nucleotides match TRBD2. Looked up from germline, CDR1 is MNHNS and CDR2 is SASEGT. There are 13 residues in the CDR3. With V trimmed by 8 bases and J by 5 bases, 6 bases remained unmatched.

The chain's CDR3 is CASRVSGDHNEQFF. For the CDR3, the DNA is TGCGCCAGCAGAGTTAGCGGGGACCACAATGAGCAGTTCTTC. J is TRBJ2-1 and V is TRBV5-1; TRBD2 agrees at 8 bases. CDR1 SGHRS and CDR2 YFSETQ come from the germline V gene. The CDR3 runs to 14 residues. V lost 5 bases and J lost 5; bases outside the gene matches: 6. The whole variable domain, filled in from reference TRBV5-1 and TRBJ2-1, reads KAGVTQTPRYLIKTRGQQVTLSCSPISGHRSVSWYQQTPGQGLQFLFEYFSETQRNKGNFPGRFSGRQFSNSRSEMNVSTLELGDSALYLCASRVSGDHNEQFFGPGTRLTVL.

This chain connects TRBV10-3 to TRBJ1-4; maybe TRBD1 (5 bases). V was cut by 4 bases and J by 5 bases, with 8 bases left in between. This CDR3 is 13 amino acids long. The germline CDR1 and CDR2 sequences are ENHRY and SYGVKD. The CDR3 DNA reads TGTGCCATCAGTGGACAGCTGAATGAAAAACTGTTTTTT. Residues: CAISGQLNEKLFF.

V gene TRBV11-3 combines with J gene TRBJ2-5; 14 bases map to TRBD2. Germline V gene lookup returns CDR1 SGHNT and CDR2 YENEEA. The V and J ends lost 3 bases and 3 bases, in that order; junction bases with no gene match: 3. The CDR3 is 16 residues long. The CDR3 spells CASSLGLAGVEETQYF. The CDR3 DNA reads TGTGCCAGCAGCTTGGGACTAGCGGGAGTTGAAGAGACCCAGTACTTC.

This sequence joins TRBV28 and TRBJ2-2; 10 bases map to TRBD1. V was pared by 6 bases and J by 3 bases, with 10 bases of the junction left unmatched. The germline CDR1 and CDR2 sequences are MDHEN and SYDVKM. The CDR3 is made up of 17 amino acids. The CDR3 region is CASRKPDRGLDTGELFF. The CDR3 nucleotides are TGTGCCAGCAGGAAACCTGACAGGGGGCTGGACACCGGGGAGCTGTTTTTT.

The chain couples TRBV7-2 to TRBJ1-1; TRBD1 matches at 9 bases. The CDR3 loop spans 15 amino acids. The germline V gene has CDR1 SGHTA and CDR2 FQGNSA. Germline trimming cut 6 bases from V and 0 bases from J; bases unmatched to any gene: 5. CDR3 region: CASRSGTGMNTEAFF. CDR3 nucleotides: TGTGCCAGCAGGTCCGGGACAGGGATGAACACTGAAGCTTTCTTT. The whole variable domain, remainder taken from reference TRBV7-2 and TRBJ1-1, is GAGVSQSPSNKVTEKGKDVELRCDPISGHTALYWYRQSLGQGLEFLIYFQGNSAPDKSGLPSDRFSAERTGGSVSTLTIQRTQQEDSAVYLCASRSGTGMNTEAFFGQGTRLTVV.

The V and J genes are TRBV30 and TRBJ2-3; tentatively, D is TRBD1 (6 bases). V dropped 0 bases and J dropped 5 bases, with 18 bases sitting between them. Germline lookup yields CDR1 GTSNPN and CDR2 SVGIG (reference sequence). This CDR3 has 16 amino acids. CDR3 sequence reads: CAWSVRSGRGKDTQYF. The CDR3 DNA reads TGTGCCTGGAGTGTACGTTCGGGCAGGGGTAAAGATACGCAGTATTTT.

The rearrangement links TRBV18 to TRBJ2-3; D is uncertain. Germline values: CDR1 KGHSH, CDR2 LQKENI. The CDR3 is made up of 12 amino acids. V lost 6 bases and J lost 2, with 6 bases in between. The CDR3 region is CASSRYTDTQYF. The CDR3 DNA is TGTGCCAGCTCCCGTTACACAGATACGCAGTATTTT.

J is TRBJ2-1 and V is TRBV7-2; TRBD1 aligns across 8 bases. The CDR3 runs to 15 residues. V trimming: 1 base; J trimming: 8 bases; junction bases outside the gene matches: 7. Germline V gene data show CDR1 as SGHTA and CDR2 as FQGNSA. The CDR3 bases are TGTGCCAGCAGCTTAGTTGCGTCAGGGGGCGATGAGCAGTTCTTC. This codes for CASSLVASGGDEQFF.

The gene calls are TRBV5-1 and TRBJ2-2; 8 nucleotides match TRBD1. The CDR3 consists of 14 residues. Germline V CDR1 and CDR2: SGHRS, YFSETQ. V lost 6 bases, J lost 4 bases, and 5 bases stayed unmatched. Here the CDR3 reads CASIRGPGTGELFF. The CDR3 DNA is TGCGCCAGCATCAGGGGGCCTGGCACCGGGGAGCTGTTTTTT.

The chain employs TRBV18 and TRBJ2-1, with 8 bases matching TRBD1. The CDR3 has 15 residues. Germline CDR1 KGHSH, CDR2 LQKENI. J was trimmed by 4 bases and V by 5 bases; bases with no gene match: 7. CDR3 nucleotide sequence: TGTGCCAGCTCATCAGGACAGGGTTCGTACAATGAGCAGTTCTTC. Its translation is CASSSGQGSYNEQFF.

This rearrangement joins TRBV2 to TRBJ2-7, with a possible D match to TRBD1 (5 bases). Germline CDR1 is SNHLY and CDR2 is FYNNEI. The CDR3 loop spans 12 amino acids. V was shortened by 6 bases and J by 3 bases, with 9 bases between the two germline ends. In DNA form, the CDR3 reads TGTGCCAGCAGCAAAGGGGACTACGAGCAGTACTTC. It yields the protein CASSKGDYEQYF.

Points on this clone: At one end, the junction sequence differs from germline, possibly due to a read error. The chain carries TRBV27 and TRBJ2-6; 7 bases map to TRBD2. The CDR3 is made up of 19 amino acids. CDR1 is MNHEY and CDR2 is SMNVEV in the germline V gene (reference sequence). DNA of the CDR3: TGTGCCAGCAGACCCCCGGGGGGTGATATGCGCTCTGGGGCCAACGGCCTGACTTTC. This translates into CASRPPGGDMRSGANGLTF. Drawing the rest from reference TRBV27 and TRBJ2-6, the complete variable domain is EAQVTQNPRYLITVTGKKLTVTCSQNMNHEYMSWYRQDPGLGLRQIYYSMNVEVTDKGDVPEGYKVSRKEKRNFPLILESPSPNQTSLYFCASRPPGGDMRSGANGLTFGAGSRLTVL.

Here the CDR3 DNA reads TGCAGCGTTGTAGGGGCAGGGGGCAATCAGCCCCAGCATTTT. This translates into CSVVGAGGNQPQHF. The V and J genes are TRBV29-1 and TRBJ1-5; D may be TRBD1 (6 bases). The length of the CDR3 is 14 residues. V gave up 4 bases and J gave up 2 bases, with 12 bases separating them. Germline assignment: CDR1 SQVTM and CDR2 ANQGSEA. The entire variable domain, with the rest obtained from reference TRBV29-1 and TRBJ1-5, is as follows: SAVISQKPSRDICQRGTSLTIQCQVDSQVTMMFWYRQQPGQSLTLIATANQGSEATYESGFVIDKFPISRPNLTFSTLTVSNMSPEDSSIYLCSVVGAGGNQPQHFGDGTRLSIL.

The V and J genes are TRBV6-5 and TRBJ2-3; D ambiguous. V was pared by 8 bases and J by 0 bases, with 9 bases between. The germline CDR1 and CDR2 sequences are MNHEY and SVGAGI. The CDR3 totals 13 residues. The CDR3 sequence is CASLKSSTDTQYF. DNA of the CDR3: TGTGCCAGCCTTAAATCTAGCACAGATACGCAGTATTTT.

The chain combines TRBV9 with TRBJ2-1, with 11 nucleotides matching TRBD1. This CDR3 region has 15 residues. Germline V gene lookup returns CDR1 SGDLS and CDR2 YYNGEE. Trimming took 2 bases from V and 8 from J; bases not matched to a gene: 6. CDR3 bases: TGTGCCAGCAGCGTCCGGGGACAGGGGGACCATGAGCAGTTCTTC. It specifies CASSVRGQGDHEQFF.

This sequence joins TRBV15 and TRBJ2-7; the match to TRBD1 covers 11 bases. Germline loops: CDR1 LNHNV, CDR2 YYDKDF (reference sequence). This CDR3 comprises 14 residues. V lost 1 base to trimming and J lost 9 bases; unmatched junction nucleotides: 5. In DNA form, the CDR3 reads TGTGCCACCAGCAGAGGGGGACAGGGGGATGTGCAGTACTTC. Protein sequence: CATSRGGQGDVQYF.

The rearrangement uses TRBV18 and TRBJ1-3; 7 bases are shared with TRBD1. Germline assignment: CDR1 KGHSH and CDR2 LQKENI. The length of the CDR3 is 15 residues. V lost 3 bases, J lost 0 bases, and 2 bases stayed unmatched. The CDR3 here is CASSPNRGSGNTIYF. The CDR3 region has the DNA TGTGCCAGCTCACCCAACAGGGGCTCTGGAAACACCATATATTTT.

V gene TRBV28 combines with J gene TRBJ2-3, with a tentative D call TRBD2 (6 bases). Trimming removed 2 bases at V and 0 bases at J, with 12 bases between. Germline CDR1 reads MDHEN; CDR2 reads SYDVKM. The CDR3 covers 16 residues. CDR3 protein: CASSLRLAISTDTQYF. The CDR3 DNA reads as TGTGCCAGCAGTTTAAGGCTAGCGATAAGCACAGATACGCAGTATTTT.

The chain recombines TRBV11-2 with TRBJ2-7, with 7 bases fitting TRBD1. With V trimmed by 5 bases and J by 5 bases, 6 bases remained unmatched. CDR3 length: 13 amino acids. From germline, CDR1 is SGHAT and CDR2 FQNNGV. The chain's CDR3 is CASSGGRGNEQYF. The CDR3 DNA sequence: TGTGCCAGCAGCGGGGGCAGGGGGAACGAGCAGTACTTC.

The genes are TRBV9 and TRBJ2-3, with TRBD2 matching over 14 bases. Germline CDR1 and CDR2: SGDLS and YYNGEE. The CDR3 length is 19 residues. Trimming at V came to 4 bases and at J to 2 bases, leaving 12 bases not matched to a gene. The CDR3 sequence: CASSTLGLAGGPATDTQYF. The DNA for the CDR3 is TGTGCCAGCAGCACCCTCGGACTAGCGGGAGGTCCCGCCACAGATACGCAGTATTTT.

This clone was observed once. The chain combines TRBV5-6 with TRBJ2-5; 10 bases align to TRBD2. The CDR3 spans 15 residues. V gave up 7 bases and J gave up 4 bases; unmatched junction bases: 10. Germline-derived CDR1 and CDR2 are SGHDT and YYEEEE. CDR3 sequence (DNA): TGTGCCAGCGCCACTAGCGGGGCCCGCCGAGAGACCCAGTACTTC. Its protein is CASATSGARRETQYF.

Worth noting for this clone: At one boundary the junction diverges from the germline segment, which might be a read error. V is TRBV7-9 and J is TRBJ2-7; D uncertain. Germline loops: CDR1 SEHNR, CDR2 FQNEAQ (reference sequence). The CDR3 consists of 11 residues. The CDR3 region has the DNA TGTTCCAGCAGCCTTAACTACGAGCAGTACTTC. It translates to CSSSLNYEQYF.

The chain has TRBV19 and TRBJ1-5; D ambiguous. The germline V gene has CDR1 LNHDA and CDR2 SQIVND (reference sequence). The CDR3 covers 14 residues. The V gene lost 3 bases and the J gene lost 0 bases, with 6 bases spanning the gap. CDR3 in DNA: TGTGCCAGTAGTATCAGTACTAGCAATCAGCCCCAGCATTTT. It specifies CASSISTSNQPQHF.

This clone is a singleton in its sample. The rearrangement joins TRBV6-5 to TRBJ1-2, with a tentative D call TRBD1 (5 bases). V dropped 8 bases and J dropped 4 bases, with 8 bases sitting between them. CDR1 is MNHEY and CDR2 is SVGAGI in the germline V gene. The CDR3 is 11 residues long. The CDR3 sequence is CASWGGYGYTF. The CDR3 coding sequence is TGTGCCAGCTGGGGGGGCTATGGCTACACCTTC.

This chain uses TRBV25-1 with TRBJ2-1, with D possibly being TRBD2 (5 bases). Trimming cost V 5 bases and J 1 base, with 18 bases left between them. Looked up from germline, CDR1 is MGHDK and CDR2 is SYGVNS. The CDR3 totals 17 residues. This CDR3 is CASSQPEEFGSYNEQFF. The CDR3 coding sequence is TGTGCCAGCAGTCAACCGGAGGAATTTGGTTCCTACAATGAGCAGTTCTTC. Full variable domain (remainder filled in from reference TRBV25-1 and TRBJ2-1): EADIYQTPRYLVIGTGKKITLECSQTMGHDKMYWYQQDPGMELHLIHYSYGVNSTEKGDLSSESTVSRIRTEHFPLTLESARPSHTSQYLCASSQPEEFGSYNEQFFGPGTRLTVL.